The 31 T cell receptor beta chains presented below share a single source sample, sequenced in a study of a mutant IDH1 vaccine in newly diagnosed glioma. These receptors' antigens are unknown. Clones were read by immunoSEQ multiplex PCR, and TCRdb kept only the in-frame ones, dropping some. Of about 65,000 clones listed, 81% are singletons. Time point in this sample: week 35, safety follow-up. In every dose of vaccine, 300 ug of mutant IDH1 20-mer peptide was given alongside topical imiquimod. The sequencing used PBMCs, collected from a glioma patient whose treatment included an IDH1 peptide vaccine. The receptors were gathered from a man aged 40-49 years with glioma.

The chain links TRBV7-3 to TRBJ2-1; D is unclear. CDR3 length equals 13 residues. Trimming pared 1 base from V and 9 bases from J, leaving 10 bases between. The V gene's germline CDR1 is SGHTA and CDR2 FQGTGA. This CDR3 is CASSLISNGEQFF. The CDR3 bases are TGTGCCAGCAGCTTAATTTCTAACGGTGAGCAGTTCTTC.

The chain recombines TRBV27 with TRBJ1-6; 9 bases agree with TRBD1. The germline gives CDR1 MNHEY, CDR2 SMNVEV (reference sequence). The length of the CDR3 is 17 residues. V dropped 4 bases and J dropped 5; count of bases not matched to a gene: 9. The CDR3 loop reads CASSSRGQGINNSPLHF. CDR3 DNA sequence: TGTGCCAGCAGTTCCAGAGGACAGGGGATAAATAATTCACCCCTCCACTTT.

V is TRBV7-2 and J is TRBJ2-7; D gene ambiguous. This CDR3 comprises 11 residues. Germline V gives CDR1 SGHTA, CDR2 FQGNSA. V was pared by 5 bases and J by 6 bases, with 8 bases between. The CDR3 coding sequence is TGTGCCAGCAGCCTAGTGGCCGAGCAGTACTTC. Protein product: CASSLVAEQYF.

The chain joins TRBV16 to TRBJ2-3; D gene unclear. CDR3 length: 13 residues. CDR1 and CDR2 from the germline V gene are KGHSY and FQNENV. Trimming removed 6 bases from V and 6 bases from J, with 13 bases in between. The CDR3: CASSPSRVDTQYF. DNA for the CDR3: TGTGCCAGCAGTCCGTCTAGGGTCGATACGCAGTATTTT.

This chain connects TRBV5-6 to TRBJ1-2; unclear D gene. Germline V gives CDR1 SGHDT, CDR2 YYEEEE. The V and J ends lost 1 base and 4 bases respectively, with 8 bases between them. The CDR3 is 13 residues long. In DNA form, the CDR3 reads TGTGCCAGCAGCTTGATACGCCTCTATGGCTACACCTTC. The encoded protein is CASSLIRLYGYTF.

The CDR3 loop reads CASSTGQTMNTEAFF. The CDR3, as DNA: TGCGCCAGCAGCACCGGACAGACGATGAACACTGAAGCTTTCTTT. This rearrangement joins TRBV10-1 to TRBJ1-1, with D tentatively TRBD1 (6 bases). The CDR3 consists of 15 residues. Trimming removed 6 bases from V and 0 bases from J, with 14 bases in between. Germline assignment: CDR1 WNHNN and CDR2 SYGVQD (reference sequence).

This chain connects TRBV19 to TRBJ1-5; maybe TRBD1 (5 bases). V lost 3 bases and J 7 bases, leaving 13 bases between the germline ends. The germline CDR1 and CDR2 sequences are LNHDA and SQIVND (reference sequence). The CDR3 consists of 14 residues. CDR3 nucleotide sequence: TGTGCCAGTAGTATGGGGCAATTGGGCCAGCCCCAGCATTTT. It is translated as CASSMGQLGQPQHF. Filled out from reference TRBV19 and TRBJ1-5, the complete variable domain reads DGGITQSPKYLFRKEGQNVTLSCEQNLNHDAMYWYRQDPGQGLRLIYYSQIVNDFQKGDIAEGYSVSREKKESFPLTVTSAQKNPTAFYLCASSMGQLGQPQHFGDGTRLSIL.

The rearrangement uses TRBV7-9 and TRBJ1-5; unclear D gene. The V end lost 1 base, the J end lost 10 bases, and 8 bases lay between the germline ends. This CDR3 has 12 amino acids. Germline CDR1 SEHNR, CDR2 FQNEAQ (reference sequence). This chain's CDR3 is CASSLDVQPQHF. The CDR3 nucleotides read TGTGCCAGCAGCTTAGATGTTCAACCCCAGCATTTT. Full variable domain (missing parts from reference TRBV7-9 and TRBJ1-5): DTGVSQNPRHKITKRGQNVTFRCDPISEHNRLYWYRQTLGQGPEFLTYFQNEAQLEKSRLLSDRFSAERPKGSFSTLEIQRTEQGDSAMYLCASSLDVQPQHFGDGTRLSIL.

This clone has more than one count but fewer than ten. CDR3 amino acids: CASSLVSGDNQPQHF. The CDR3 DNA reads TGTGCCAGCAGCTTAGTTTCGGGGGACAATCAGCCCCAGCATTTT. The chain links TRBV7-2 to TRBJ1-5, with a weak D call TRBD1 (5 bases). Per germline, CDR1 SGHTA and CDR2 FQGNSA. This CDR3 comprises 15 residues. V lost 1 base and J lost 3, with 10 bases in between.

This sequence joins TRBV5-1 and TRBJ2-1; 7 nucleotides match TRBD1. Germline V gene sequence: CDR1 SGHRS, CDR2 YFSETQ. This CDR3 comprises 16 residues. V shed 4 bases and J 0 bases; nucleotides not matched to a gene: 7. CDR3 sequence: CASSEKQGSSYNEQFF. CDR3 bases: TGCGCCAGCAGCGAAAAACAGGGGAGCTCCTACAATGAGCAGTTCTTC.

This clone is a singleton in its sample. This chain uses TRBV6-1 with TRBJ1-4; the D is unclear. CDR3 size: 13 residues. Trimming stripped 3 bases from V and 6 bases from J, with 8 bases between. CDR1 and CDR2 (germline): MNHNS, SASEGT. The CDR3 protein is CASSEFSYEKLFF. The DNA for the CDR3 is TGTGCCAGCAGTGAGTTCAGCTATGAAAAACTGTTTTTT.

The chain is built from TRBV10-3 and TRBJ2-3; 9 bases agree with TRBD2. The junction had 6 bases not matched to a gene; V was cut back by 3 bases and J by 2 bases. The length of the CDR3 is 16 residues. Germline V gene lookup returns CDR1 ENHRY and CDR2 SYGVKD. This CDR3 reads CAISDVQRGVTDTQYF. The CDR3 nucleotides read TGTGCCATCAGTGACGTCCAGCGGGGGGTCACAGATACGCAGTATTTT.

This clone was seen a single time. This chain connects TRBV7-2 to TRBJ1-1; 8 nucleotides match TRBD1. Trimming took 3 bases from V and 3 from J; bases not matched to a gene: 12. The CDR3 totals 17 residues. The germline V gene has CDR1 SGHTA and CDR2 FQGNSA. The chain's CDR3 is CASSLGQAHMRYTEAFF. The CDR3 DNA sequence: TGTGCCAGCAGCTTGGGACAGGCTCACATGAGGTACACTGAAGCTTTCTTT. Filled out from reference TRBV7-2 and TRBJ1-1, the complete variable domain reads GAGVSQSPSNKVTEKGKDVELRCDPISGHTALYWYRQSLGQGLEFLIYFQGNSAPDKSGLPSDRFSAERTGGSVSTLTIQRTQQEDSAVYLCASSLGQAHMRYTEAFFGQGTRLTVV.

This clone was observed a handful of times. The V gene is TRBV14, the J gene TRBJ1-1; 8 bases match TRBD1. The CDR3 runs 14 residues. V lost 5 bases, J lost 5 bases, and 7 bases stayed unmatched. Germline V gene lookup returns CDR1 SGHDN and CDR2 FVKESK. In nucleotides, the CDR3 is TGTGCCAGCAGCTCCAGGACAGGGCGGACTGAAGCTTTCTTT. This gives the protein CASSSRTGRTEAFF.

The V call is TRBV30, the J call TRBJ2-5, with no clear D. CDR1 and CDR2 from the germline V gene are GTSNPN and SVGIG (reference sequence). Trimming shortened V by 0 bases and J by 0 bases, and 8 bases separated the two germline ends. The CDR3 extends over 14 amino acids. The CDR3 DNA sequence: TGTGCCTGGAGTGTTTCGGCAAACCAAGAGACCCAGTACTTC. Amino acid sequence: CAWSVSANQETQYF.

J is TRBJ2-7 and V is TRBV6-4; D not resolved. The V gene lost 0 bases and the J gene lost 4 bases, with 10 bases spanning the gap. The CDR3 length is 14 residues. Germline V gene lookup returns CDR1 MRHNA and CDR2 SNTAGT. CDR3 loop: CASSDSKVWYEQYF. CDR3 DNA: TGTGCCAGCAGTGACTCGAAAGTCTGGTACGAGCAGTACTTC.

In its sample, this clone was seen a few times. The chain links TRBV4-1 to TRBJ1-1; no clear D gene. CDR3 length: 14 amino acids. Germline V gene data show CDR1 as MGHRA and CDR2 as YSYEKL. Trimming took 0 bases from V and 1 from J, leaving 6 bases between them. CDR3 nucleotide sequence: TGCGCCAGCAGCCAAGATGCGGGGAACACTGAAGCTTTCTTT. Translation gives CASSQDAGNTEAFF.

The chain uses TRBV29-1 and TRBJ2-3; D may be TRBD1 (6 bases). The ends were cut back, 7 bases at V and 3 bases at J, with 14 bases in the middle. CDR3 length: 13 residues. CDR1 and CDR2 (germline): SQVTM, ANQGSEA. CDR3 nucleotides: TGCAGCGCGGGACACCGGATGACAGATACGCAGTATTTT. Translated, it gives CSAGHRMTDTQYF.

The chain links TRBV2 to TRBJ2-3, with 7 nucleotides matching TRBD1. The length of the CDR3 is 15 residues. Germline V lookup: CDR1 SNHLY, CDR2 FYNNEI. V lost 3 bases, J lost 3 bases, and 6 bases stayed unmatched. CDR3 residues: CASSDTGVQTDTQYF. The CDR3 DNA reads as TGTGCCAGCAGTGATACAGGGGTCCAAACAGATACGCAGTATTTT. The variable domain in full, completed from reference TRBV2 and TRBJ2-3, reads EPEVTQTPSHQVTQMGQEVILRCVPISNHLYFYWYRQILGQKVEFLVSFYNNEISEKSEIFDDQFSVERPDGSNFTLKIRSTKLEDSAMYFCASSDTGVQTDTQYFGPGTRLTVL.

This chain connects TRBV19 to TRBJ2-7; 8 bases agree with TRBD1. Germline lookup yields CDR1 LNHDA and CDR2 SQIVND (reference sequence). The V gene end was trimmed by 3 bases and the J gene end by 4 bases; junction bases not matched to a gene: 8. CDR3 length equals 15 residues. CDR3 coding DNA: TGTGCCAGTAGTATCGGCAGGGGGCGTAATTACGAGCAGTACTTC. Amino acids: CASSIGRGRNYEQYF.

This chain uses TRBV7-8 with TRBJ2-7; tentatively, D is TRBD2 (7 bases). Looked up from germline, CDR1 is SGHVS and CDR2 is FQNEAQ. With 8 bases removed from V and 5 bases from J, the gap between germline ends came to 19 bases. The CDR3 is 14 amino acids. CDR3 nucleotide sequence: TGTGCCAGCGTTAAGGGGGGGGGCCCCCACGAGCAGTACTTC. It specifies CASVKGGGPHEQYF.

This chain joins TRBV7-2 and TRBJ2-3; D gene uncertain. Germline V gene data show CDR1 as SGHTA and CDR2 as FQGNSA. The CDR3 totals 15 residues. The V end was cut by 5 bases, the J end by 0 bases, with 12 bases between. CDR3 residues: CASSLDFGSTDTQYF. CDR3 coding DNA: TGTGCCAGCAGCCTTGATTTCGGGAGCACAGATACGCAGTATTTT.

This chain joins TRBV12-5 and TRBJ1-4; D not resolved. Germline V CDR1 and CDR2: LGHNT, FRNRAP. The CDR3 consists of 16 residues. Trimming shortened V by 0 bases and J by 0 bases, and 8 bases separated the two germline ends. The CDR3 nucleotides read TGTGCTAGTGGTTTGGTACTGGGCGCAACTAATGAAAAACTGTTTTTT. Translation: CASGLVLGATNEKLFF.

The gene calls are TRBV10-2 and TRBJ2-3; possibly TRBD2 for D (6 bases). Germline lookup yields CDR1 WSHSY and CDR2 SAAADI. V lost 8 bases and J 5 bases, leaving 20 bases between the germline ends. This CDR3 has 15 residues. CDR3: CASAGRRLAGDTQYF. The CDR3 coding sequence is TGCGCCAGCGCGGGGAGGCGGCTAGCCGGAGATACGCAGTATTTT.

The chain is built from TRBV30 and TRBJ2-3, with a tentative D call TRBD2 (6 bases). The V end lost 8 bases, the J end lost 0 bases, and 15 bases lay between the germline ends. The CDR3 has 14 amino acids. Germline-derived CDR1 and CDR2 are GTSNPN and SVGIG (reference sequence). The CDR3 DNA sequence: TGTGCCCTGGACGGGCTAGCGAGCACAGATACGCAGTATTTT. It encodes CALDGLASTDTQYF.

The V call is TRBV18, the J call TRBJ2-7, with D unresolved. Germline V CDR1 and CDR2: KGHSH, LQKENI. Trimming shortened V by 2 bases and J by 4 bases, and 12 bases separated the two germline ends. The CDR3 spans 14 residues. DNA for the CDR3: TGTGCCAGCTCACCATCCAGAGAGCGATACGAGCAGTACTTC. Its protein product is CASSPSRERYEQYF.

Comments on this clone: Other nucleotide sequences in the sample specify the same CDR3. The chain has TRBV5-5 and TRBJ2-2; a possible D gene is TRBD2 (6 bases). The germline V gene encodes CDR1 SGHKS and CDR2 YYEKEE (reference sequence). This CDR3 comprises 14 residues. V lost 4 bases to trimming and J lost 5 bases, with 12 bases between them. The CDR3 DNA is TGTGCCAGCAGCCTACTCGGGGGTACCGGGGAGCTGTTTTTT. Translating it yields CASSLLGGTGELFF.

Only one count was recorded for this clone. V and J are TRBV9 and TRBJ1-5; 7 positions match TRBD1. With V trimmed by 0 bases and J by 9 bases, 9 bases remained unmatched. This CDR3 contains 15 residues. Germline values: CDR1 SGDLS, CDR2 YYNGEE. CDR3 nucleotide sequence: TGTGCCAGCAGCGTAGATGGGACAGCCAAATGGCCCCAGCATTTT. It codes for CASSVDGTAKWPQHF.

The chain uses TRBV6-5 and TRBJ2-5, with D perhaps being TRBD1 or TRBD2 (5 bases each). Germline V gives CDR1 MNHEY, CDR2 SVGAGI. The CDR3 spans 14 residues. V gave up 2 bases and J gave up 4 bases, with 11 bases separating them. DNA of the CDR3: TGTGCCAGCAGTTACGTTGGGGGTATAGAGACCCAGTACTTC. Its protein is CASSYVGGIETQYF.

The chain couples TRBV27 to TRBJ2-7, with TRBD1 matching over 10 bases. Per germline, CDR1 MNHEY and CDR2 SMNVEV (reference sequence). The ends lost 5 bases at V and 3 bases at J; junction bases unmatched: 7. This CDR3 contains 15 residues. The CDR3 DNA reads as TGTGCCAGCAGTCCCGACAGGGGGCAGCGCTACGAGCAGTACTTC. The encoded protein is CASSPDRGQRYEQYF.

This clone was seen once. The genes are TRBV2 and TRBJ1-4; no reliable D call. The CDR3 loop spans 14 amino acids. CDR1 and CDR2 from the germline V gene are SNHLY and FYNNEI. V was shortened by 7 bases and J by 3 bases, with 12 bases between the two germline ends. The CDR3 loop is CASKTVGSNEKLFF. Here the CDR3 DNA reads TGTGCCAGCAAAACGGTGGGGTCTAATGAAAAACTGTTTTTT. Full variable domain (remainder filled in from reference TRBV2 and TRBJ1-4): EPEVTQTPSHQVTQMGQEVILRCVPISNHLYFYWYRQILGQKVEFLVSFYNNEISEKSEIFDDQFSVERPDGSNFTLKIRSTKLEDSAMYFCASKTVGSNEKLFFGSGTQLSVL.